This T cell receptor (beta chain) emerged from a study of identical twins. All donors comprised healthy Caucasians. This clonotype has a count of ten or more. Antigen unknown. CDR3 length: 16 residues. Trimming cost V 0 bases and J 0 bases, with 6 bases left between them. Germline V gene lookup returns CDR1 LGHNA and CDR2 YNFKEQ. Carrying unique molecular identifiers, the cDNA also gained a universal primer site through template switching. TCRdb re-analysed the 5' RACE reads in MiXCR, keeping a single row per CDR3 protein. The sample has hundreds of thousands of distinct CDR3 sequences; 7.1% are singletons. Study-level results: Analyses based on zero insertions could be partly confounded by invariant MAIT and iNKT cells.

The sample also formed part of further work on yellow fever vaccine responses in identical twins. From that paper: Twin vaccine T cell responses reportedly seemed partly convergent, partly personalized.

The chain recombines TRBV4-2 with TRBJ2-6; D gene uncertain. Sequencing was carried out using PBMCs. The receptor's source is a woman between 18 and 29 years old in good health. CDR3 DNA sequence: TGTGCCAGCAGCCAAGATCACAACTCTGGGGCCAACGTCCTGACTTTC. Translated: CASSQDHNSGANVLTF.